Detailed here is one TCR beta chain. The CDR3 has 16 amino acids. Looked up from germline, CDR1 is SGHNT and CDR2 is YENEEA. The trim removed 5 bases at V and 7 bases at J, leaving 4 bases unmatched. Libraries were prepared by immunoSEQ multiplex PCR; TCRdb keeps only in-frame clonotypes and omits some of them. The sample yields 130,000 to 150,000 clones, about nine tenths seen once. These data come from a study of T cell responses to AZD1222 COVID-19 vaccine. The sequence was collected from an adult who received the AZD1222 COVID-19 vaccine. The specimen comprised peripheral blood, sampled 28 days after the second AZD1222 dose. The V call is TRBV11-3, the J call TRBJ2-2, with 16 bases matching TRBD2. The CDR3: CASSRGLAGGHGELFF. In DNA form, the CDR3 reads TGTGCCAGCAGCCGGGGACTAGCGGGGGGGCACGGGGAGCTGTTTTTT.